This entry describes one TCR beta chain. Antigen: not known. This specimen belongs to a study of CD8+ T cells in alopecia areata. cDNA serving as the sequencing template came from extracted, reverse transcribed RNA. Profiling relied on immunoSEQ multiplex PCR, and the TCRdb table lists in-frame clones only, not all of them. This sample has 100,000 to 150,000 clones, with around 50% found just once. The CDR3 is 13 amino acids. CDR1 and CDR2 from the germline V gene are SNHLY and FYNNEI. Between the trimmed V and J ends, which lost 6 bases and 8 bases, there was a span of 14 bases. Broader study findings: In patients, TCRs were shared less clearly than in mice, and HLA may possibly be involved. Relative to normal scalp, lesional scalp, especially alopecia totalis/universalis, showed higher clonality.

The chain is built from TRBV2 and TRBJ2-1; weak D call: TRBD1 (7 bases). Sequencing used CD4+ T cells sorted from blood, obtained at week 0. The sequence was collected from a human donor with alopecia areata. CDR3: CASRPGGGDEQFF. The CDR3 nucleotides are TGTGCCAGCAGACCCGGAGGGGGCGATGAGCAGTTCTTC.